Below, one TCR beta chain is given with its context. Authors' methods: Amplified reference gene primers provided the basis for estimating nucleated cell counts. The repertoire was sequenced with immunoSEQ multiplex PCR; TCRdb's copy has only in-frame clones and lacks some. V and J calls and clone size come straight from that table; D and trimming were deduced from the DNA. The repertoire holds under 50,000 clones, with more than 80% as singletons. This sample was taken from a study of blood T cell repertoires in COVID-19. Across the study: Samples of COVID-19 (acute and convalescent) were obtained from the United States, Italy and Spain. The cDNA or gDNA used as material had been derived from T cells, B-cell-depleted T cells, or PBMCs.

Trimming removed 3 bases from V and 9 bases from J; junction bases left unmatched: 10. The CDR3 sequence is 15 residues long. Germline V gene lookup returns CDR1 MNHEY and CDR2 SMNVEV (reference sequence). The chain uses TRBV27 and TRBJ2-4, with 8 positions matching TRBD1. The sequencing input was peripheral blood. The source of this sequence is a man in his 70s with active COVID-19. CDR3 coding DNA: TGTGCCAGCAGTTTTGACGGACAGGGTTTGAGCATTCAGTACTTC. Translating it yields CASSFDGQGLSIQYF.